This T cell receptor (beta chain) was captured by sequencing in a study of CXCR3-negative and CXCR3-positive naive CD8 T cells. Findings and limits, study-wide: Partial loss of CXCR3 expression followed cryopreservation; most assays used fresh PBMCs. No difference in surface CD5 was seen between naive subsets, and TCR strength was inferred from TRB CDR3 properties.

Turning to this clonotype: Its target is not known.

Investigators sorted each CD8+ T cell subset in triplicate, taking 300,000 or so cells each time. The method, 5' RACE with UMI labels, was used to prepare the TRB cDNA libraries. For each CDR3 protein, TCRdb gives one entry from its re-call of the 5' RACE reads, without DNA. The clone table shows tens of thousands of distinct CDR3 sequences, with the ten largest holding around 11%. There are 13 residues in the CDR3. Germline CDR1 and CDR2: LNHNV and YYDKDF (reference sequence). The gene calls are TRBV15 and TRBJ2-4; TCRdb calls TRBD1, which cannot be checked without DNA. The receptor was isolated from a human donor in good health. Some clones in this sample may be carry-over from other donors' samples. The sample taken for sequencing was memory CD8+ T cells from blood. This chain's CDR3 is CATSLDRGRISYF.